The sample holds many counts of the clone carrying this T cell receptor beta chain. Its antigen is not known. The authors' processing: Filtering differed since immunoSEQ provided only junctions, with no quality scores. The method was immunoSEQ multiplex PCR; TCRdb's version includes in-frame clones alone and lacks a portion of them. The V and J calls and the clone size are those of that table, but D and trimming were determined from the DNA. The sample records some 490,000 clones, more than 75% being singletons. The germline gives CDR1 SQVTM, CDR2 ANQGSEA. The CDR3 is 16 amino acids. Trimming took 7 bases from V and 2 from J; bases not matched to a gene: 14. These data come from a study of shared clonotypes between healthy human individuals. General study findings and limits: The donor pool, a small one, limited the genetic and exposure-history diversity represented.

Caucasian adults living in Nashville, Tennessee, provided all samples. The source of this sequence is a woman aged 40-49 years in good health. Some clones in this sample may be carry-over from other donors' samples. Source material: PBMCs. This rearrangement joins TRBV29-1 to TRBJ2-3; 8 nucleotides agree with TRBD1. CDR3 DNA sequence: TGCAGCGCCCAAGGGACAGGCCGAGGGGCCACAGATACGCAGTATTTT. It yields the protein CSAQGTGRGATDTQYF.